The clone carrying this TCR beta chain was seen only a few times. Its target is unknown. TCRdb fed the RT-PCR reads into MiXCR, producing one record per CDR3 protein. The table lists about 780,000 distinct CDR3 sequences, approximately 18% of them singletons. The germline V gene has CDR1 MDHEN and CDR2 SYDVKM. Trimming removed 9 bases from V and 2 bases from J, with 14 bases in between. This CDR3 contains 13 residues. The sample belongs to a study of response to subunit inactivated influenza vaccine. Study-wide results and limits: The authors suggested that every seasonal influenza vaccination recruits few new T cells.

This specimen consisted of PBMCs from blood, obtained more than 4 days after vaccination. The gene calls are TRBV28 and TRBJ2-7; a possible D gene is TRBD1 (6 bases). This TCR was sampled from a man in his forties or fifties who received an inactivated influenza vaccine. CDR3 sequence reads: CASHGTNAYEQYF. For the CDR3, the DNA is TGTGCCAGTCATGGGACAAACGCCTACGAGCAGTACTTC.